The entry that follows covers one T cell receptor (beta chain) sequence. Its specific antigen is unknown. One base away there is no much larger clone; base qualities are not given. The data are from a study of CD8 T cells in ankylosing spondylitis (TCRdb year 2017). Some background on the complete study: The study set out to find disease-linked TCR variants by profiling T cell receptor beta repertoires in ankylosing spondylitis patients and healthy donors. The full study cohort comprised 20 to 25 ankylosing spondylitis patients and over 95 healthy donors. Peripheral blood was sampled, and synovial fluid was additionally collected from ankylosing spondylitis patients.

What the study reported, not specific to this receptor: Some TCR beta motif variants had previously been reported in synovial fluid and blood of reactive arthritis patients, which suggested common disease-initiation mechanisms. According to the report, matched synovial fluid samples from ankylosing spondylitis patients were significantly enriched for the disease-linked clones. Blood from ankylosing spondylitis patients appeared to be characterized by a TCR beta motif made up of under ten highly homologous amino acid variants. The disease-linked clones showed a CD8+ phenotype and occurred at relatively low frequencies in peripheral blood.

For each ankylosing spondylitis patient, the synovial fluid sample was matched to a blood sample from that same patient. The run used an Illumina HiSeq 2500. Quantitative 5'-RACE with molecular barcodes was the method used to prepare the TCR beta libraries. The original pipeline was this. To identify disease-linked TCR variants, a new computational method was used, one built on a probabilistic model of VDJ rearrangement. In TCRdb, the public reads were trimmed at Q25 with fastp and aligned with MiXCR, with productive beta chains retained. Under each unique CDR3 protein, matching rows form one entry showing the most common genes and DNA. Clone size and V and J calls follow TCRdb, not the original study. The sample records approximately 140,000 distinct CDR3 sequences, under 55% of which are singletons. The ten largest make up 13% to 15% of the sample. V gives up 6 bases and J gives up 0 bases, and the segment between their germline ends measures 21 bases. The germline V gene gives CDR1 as ENHRY and CDR2 as SYGVKD. Its CDR3 holds 17 amino acids, cysteine through phenylalanine. Only CDR3 DNA remains: 51 bases, in frame from the first base.

The sequenced sample consisted of synovial fluid, either unsorted or a sorted T cell fraction (not recorded which). The sequence derives from a male donor with ankylosing spondylitis. The chain links TRBV10-3 with TRBJ2-7; the D gene cannot be resolved beyond TRBD1 or TRBD2, each matching 5 bases. The nucleotides are TGTGCCATCAGCGACGGGACCGGGGTCCTAAGCTCCTACGAGCAGTACTTC. The encoded protein is CAISDGTGVLSSYEQYF.